The source of this TCR beta chain is a study of shared clonotypes between healthy human individuals. Whole-study context: Contributing individuals were a couple of females and three males aged 18 to 49.

J lost 2 bases, V lost 6 bases, and 9 bases had no gene match. The CDR3 is 17 residues long. The germline V gene encodes CDR1 LNHDA and CDR2 SQIVND (reference sequence). Using immunoSEQ multiplex PCR, the repertoire was profiled, and TCRdb retains in-frame clones only, with some absent. The sample yields about 1.1 million clones, about 84% seen once. The sample holds one count of this clone. The donors, healthy adults who were HIV-negative, had experienced no recent acute infections or vaccinations. The TCR sequence derives from a young man in good health. Some clones in this sample may be carry-over from other donors' samples. Sequencing input: memory CD4+ T cells from PBMCs. Sample subset: CD45RA-negative fraction. The rearrangement joins TRBV19 to TRBJ2-6, with 8 bases identical to TRBD2. The CDR3: CASSVAGGNPGANVLTF. CDR3 nucleotides: TGTGCCAGTAGCGTGGCGGGGGGCAATCCTGGGGCCAACGTCCTGACTTTC.